One TCR beta chain is described in this entry. The germline gives CDR1 KGHDR, CDR2 SFDVKD. There are 16 residues in the CDR3. Unmatched junction bases numbered 2, after V lost 3 bases and J lost 0 bases. The data are from a study of blood T cell repertoires in COVID-19. TCRdb keeps only in-frame clones here, not all; method: immunoSEQ multiplex PCR. Of 150,000 to 200,000 clones detected, approximately 86% appear once; the ten largest clones hold around 18%. The participants were between roughly 18 and 89 years old and came from 24 US areas. The clonotype originates from a man aged 60 to 75 who had recovered from COVID-19. The specimen sequenced was PBMCs or T cells enriched from blood (not recorded which). V and J are TRBV24-1 and TRBJ1-5, with TRBD1 identical over 9 bases. This chain's CDR3 is CATSDGGQGSNQPQHF. CDR3 DNA sequence: TGTGCCACCAGTGATGGGGGACAGGGTAGCAATCAGCCCCAGCATTTT.